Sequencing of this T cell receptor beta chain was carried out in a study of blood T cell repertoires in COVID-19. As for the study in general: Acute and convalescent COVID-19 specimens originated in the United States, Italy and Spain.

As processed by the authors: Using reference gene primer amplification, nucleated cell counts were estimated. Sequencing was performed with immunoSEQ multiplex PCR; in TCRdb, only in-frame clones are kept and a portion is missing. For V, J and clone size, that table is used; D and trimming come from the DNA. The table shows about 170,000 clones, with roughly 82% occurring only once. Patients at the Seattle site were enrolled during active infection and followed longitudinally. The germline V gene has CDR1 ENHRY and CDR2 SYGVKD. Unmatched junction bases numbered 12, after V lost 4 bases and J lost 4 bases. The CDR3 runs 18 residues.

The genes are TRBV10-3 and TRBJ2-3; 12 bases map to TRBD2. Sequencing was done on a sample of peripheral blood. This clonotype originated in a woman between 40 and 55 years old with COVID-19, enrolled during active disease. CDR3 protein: CAISGGASGRGSPDTQYF. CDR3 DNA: TGTGCCATCAGTGGGGGGGCTAGCGGGAGGGGCAGCCCAGATACGCAGTATTTT.